The 22 T cell receptor beta chains presented below share a single source sample, sequenced in a study of T cell repertoires in cytomegalovirus infection (dated by TCRdb to about 2019). This sample was sequenced with an Illumina HiSeq 1500. In-frame beta chains were kept once TCRdb had trimmed the public reads at Q25 with fastp and called clones with MiXCR. Each entry is one CDR3 protein sequence, shown with its most common DNA and genes. Across this sample there are 560,000 or so distinct CDR3 sequences, with more than 15% seen only once. 20% to 30% of the sample is taken by the ten largest. The sample taken for sequencing was CD8+ T cells from PBMCs. These receptors were collected from a human donor in good health (CMV status not recorded). Some clones in this sample may be carry-over from other donors' samples.

The chain joins TRBV27 to TRBJ2-5; 10 bases agree with TRBD2. CDR3 size: 18 residues. Germline CDR1 MNHEY, CDR2 SMNVEV (reference sequence). The V gene end was trimmed by 0 bases and the J gene end by 5 bases; junction bases not matched to a gene: 12. The CDR3 protein is CASSLSVLAGDPEETQYF. DNA of the CDR3: TGTGCCAGCAGTTTATCGGTTCTAGCGGGAGACCCCGAGGAGACCCAGTACTTC.

This clonotype showed up many times. The V and J genes are TRBV7-9 and TRBJ1-2; possible D gene TRBD1, 5 bases. The CDR3 is made up of 12 amino acids. Per the germline V gene, CDR1 is SEHNR and CDR2 is FQNEAQ (reference sequence). Trimming removed 3 bases at V and 5 bases at J, with 7 bases between. The CDR3, as DNA: TGTGCCAGCAGCTTTAGACAGTATGGCTACACCTTC. Protein sequence: CASSFRQYGYTF. The variable domain in full, with the rest retrieved from reference TRBV7-9 and TRBJ1-2, is DTGVSQNPRHKITKRGQNVTFRCDPISEHNRLYWYRQTLGQGPEFLTYFQNEAQLEKSRLLSDRFSAERPKGSFSTLEIQRTEQGDSAMYLCASSFRQYGYTFGSGTRLTVV.

The chain joins TRBV5-1 to TRBJ1-1; tentatively, D is TRBD1 (5 bases). The ends were cut back, 1 base at V and 0 bases at J, with 10 bases in the middle. From germline, CDR1 is SGHRS and CDR2 YFSETQ. The CDR3 is 15 residues long. CDR3 bases: TGCGCCAGCAGCTTGTGGGACCCAATGAACACTGAAGCTTTCTTT. This codes for CASSLWDPMNTEAFF.

The chain employs TRBV12-3 or TRBV12-4 and TRBJ2-3; D perhaps matches TRBD1 (5 bases). V was trimmed by 7 bases and J by 3 bases, leaving 17 bases between them. CDR3 length: 15 amino acids. CDR3 amino acids: CASTPTGPLTDTQYF. For the CDR3, the DNA is TGTGCCAGCACCCCCACAGGCCCCTTAACAGATACGCAGTATTTT.

This clonotype was observed once. The chain carries TRBV19 and TRBJ2-3; D uncertain. V was trimmed by 7 bases and J by 0 bases, leaving 11 bases between them. From germline, CDR1 is LNHDA and CDR2 SQIVND (reference sequence). The CDR3 consists of 14 residues. The CDR3 reads CASTCEPSTDTQYF. The CDR3 DNA reads as TGTGCCAGTACCTGTGAACCTAGCACAGATACGCAGTATTTT.

There are many counts of this clonotype. The chain links TRBV28 to TRBJ2-3; 7 bases align to TRBD2. The junction had 13 bases not matched to a gene; V was cut back by 5 bases and J by 2 bases. CDR3 length: 17 residues. The germline V gene encodes CDR1 MDHEN and CDR2 SYDVKM. CDR3: CASSRQGLADYTDTQYF. Here the CDR3 DNA reads TGTGCCAGCAGTCGCCAAGGGCTAGCGGACTACACAGATACGCAGTATTTT.

A few counts support this clonotype. The chain uses TRBV12-3 or TRBV12-4 and TRBJ2-3, with 7 bases aligning to TRBD2. V lost 9 bases, J lost 4 bases, and 7 bases stayed unmatched. There are 13 residues in the CDR3. This chain's CDR3 is CASTREEADTQYF. CDR3 in DNA: TGTGCCAGTACTCGGGAGGAGGCAGATACGCAGTATTTT.

This clonotype was detected ten times or more. The V call is TRBV6-5, the J call TRBJ1-1; maybe TRBD1 (5 bases). The CDR3 sequence is 15 residues long. Between the trimmed V and J ends, which lost 2 bases and 1 base, there was a span of 11 bases. Germline V lookup: CDR1 MNHEY, CDR2 SVGAGI. CDR3 protein: CASSYLGTRNTEAFF. CDR3 coding DNA: TGTGCCAGCAGTTACCTAGGGACGAGGAACACTGAAGCTTTCTTT.

This clonotype occurred many times. The rearrangement links TRBV12-3 or TRBV12-4 to TRBJ1-1; D may be TRBD1 (6 bases). The CDR3 runs to 12 residues. Trimming cost V 5 bases and J 7 bases, with 11 bases left between them. The CDR3 DNA reads TGTGCCAGCAGTGGGCTGGACAGTGAAGCTTTCTTT. It specifies CASSGLDSEAFF.

At least ten counts were recorded for this clonotype. The chain couples TRBV7-3 to TRBJ2-1; no clear D. The CDR3 loop spans 14 amino acids. Germline V CDR1 and CDR2: SGHTA, FQGTGA. The V end was cut by 5 bases, the J end by 8 bases, with 16 bases between. The CDR3 sequence: CASSLAEEYDEQFF. CDR3 sequence (DNA): TGTGCCAGCAGCCTCGCCGAGGAATACGATGAGCAGTTCTTC.

This clonotype has ten or more counts. The rearrangement joins TRBV12-3 or TRBV12-4 to TRBJ1-5; 7 bases match TRBD1. This CDR3 has 16 amino acids. Germline trimming cut 6 bases from V and 6 bases from J; bases unmatched to any gene: 14. The CDR3 bases are TGTGCCAGCAGCCTTAGGAGACAGGGTAGGGTTCAGCCCCAGCATTTT. The encoded protein is CASSLRRQGRVQPQHF.

This clonotype was detected a few times. The CDR3 DNA reads as TGTGCCAGTAGCACACCCCGGGAGTATGGCTACACCTTC. As protein: CASSTPREYGYTF. The rearrangement links TRBV19 to TRBJ1-2, with unresolved D. CDR1 and CDR2 (germline): LNHDA, SQIVND (reference sequence). The V end was cut by 6 bases, the J end by 5 bases, with 13 bases between. The CDR3 extends over 13 amino acids.

This chain links TRBV6-8 with TRBJ2-1; no clear D gene. This CDR3 region has 12 residues. Germline values: CDR1 MNHGY, CDR2 SAAAGT. V lost 10 bases and J lost 0, with 7 bases in between. CDR3 amino acids: CATFSSYNEQFF. Written as DNA, the CDR3 is TGTGCCACCTTTAGCTCCTACAATGAGCAGTTCTTC.

The chain is built from TRBV9 and TRBJ1-4; 10 bases align to TRBD1. CDR1 SGDLS and CDR2 YYNGEE come from the germline V gene. This CDR3 has 15 residues. The J segment lost 3 bases and the V segment lost 3 bases, leaving 2 bases of the junction unmatched. DNA of the CDR3: TGTGCCAGCAGCGCAGGGACAGGGGCTAATGAAAAACTGTTTTTT. It yields the protein CASSAGTGANEKLFF.

The chain has TRBV2 and TRBJ2-7, with D maybe TRBD1 (5 bases). Trimming cost V 6 bases and J 7 bases, with 7 bases left between them. Germline CDR1 is SNHLY and CDR2 is FYNNEI. The CDR3 is 10 residues long. CDR3 DNA: TGTGCCAGCAGAGCAGGGGAGCAGTACTTC. This translates into CASRAGEQYF.

Of note for this clonotype: Its ends do not fully match the called genes, so a read error is possible. V gene TRBV11-2 combines with J gene TRBJ1-6; perhaps TRBD1 as D (6 bases). Germline values: CDR1 SGHAT, CDR2 FQNNGV. This CDR3 has 16 residues. In DNA, the CDR3 is TGTGCCAGCAGCCCCGGGACACTGGCAGCCAATTCACCCCTCCAATTT. Its protein product is CASSPGTLAANSPLQF.

The CDR3 here is CASSQDPPYSNQPQHF. CDR3 in DNA: TGTGCCAGCAGCCAAGATCCGCCGTATAGCAATCAGCCCCAGCATTTT. V is TRBV3-1 and J is TRBJ1-5, with D hard to call. There are 16 residues in the CDR3. Germline CDR1 and CDR2: LGHDT and YNNKEL (reference sequence). V lost 0 bases and J lost 0, with 9 bases in between.

This clonotype has a count of ten or more. This rearrangement joins TRBV19 to TRBJ1-1; D ambiguous. Germline V lookup: CDR1 LNHDA, CDR2 SQIVND (reference sequence). The CDR3 extends over 15 amino acids. V lost 7 bases, J lost 3 bases, and 18 bases lay in between. This chain's CDR3 is CASNYPGRSDTEAFF. The CDR3, as DNA: TGTGCCAGTAATTACCCGGGTCGGTCAGACACTGAAGCTTTCTTT.

This clonotype was detected a few times. This sequence joins TRBV14 and TRBJ1-1, with D perhaps TRBD1 (6 bases). The CDR3 runs to 17 residues. V shed 7 bases and J shed 0 bases, with 21 bases lying between them. Germline V lookup: CDR1 SGHDN, CDR2 FVKESK. The CDR3 region has the DNA TGTGCCAGCACCGAGGGGTACGGGGGCCCCATGAACACTGAAGCTTTCTTT. Amino acid sequence: CASTEGYGGPMNTEAFF.

To note about this clonotype: A much bigger clone sits one base away, suggesting this may be a read error. The J gene is TRBJ1-2, the V gene TRBV7-3, with TRBD1 matching over 7 bases. The germline gives CDR1 SGHTA, CDR2 FQGTGA. This CDR3 spans 15 amino acids. CDR3 coding DNA: TGTGCCAGCGGCTTGAACCCGACAGGGAAATATGGCTACACCTTC. It yields the protein CASGLNPTGKYGYTF.

In this sample, this clonotype turned up many times. The V gene is TRBV2, the J gene TRBJ2-2; 8 bases map to TRBD2. The CDR3 is 16 residues long. Germline V gene lookup returns CDR1 SNHLY and CDR2 FYNNEI. The trim removed 8 bases at V and 6 bases at J, leaving 14 bases unmatched. In nucleotides, the CDR3 is TGTGCCAGCTATCCTCCCGGGACTAGGTCATCCGGGGAGCTGTTTTTT. Protein: CASYPPGTRSSGELFF. Supplemented by reference TRBV2 and TRBJ2-2, the full variable domain reads EPEVTQTPSHQVTQMGQEVILRCVPISNHLYFYWYRQILGQKVEFLVSFYNNEISEKSEIFDDQFSVERPDGSNFTLKIRSTKLEDSAMYFCASYPPGTRSSGELFFGEGSRLTVL.

This clonotype was observed a few times. J is TRBJ2-5 and V is TRBV27; tentatively, D is TRBD2 (6 bases). V shed 3 bases and J shed 4 bases, with 15 bases lying between them. This CDR3 spans 15 amino acids. Germline V gene data show CDR1 as MNHEY and CDR2 as SMNVEV (reference sequence). CDR3 bases: TGTGCCAGCAGTTTTCGGAGGGATGGGTCAGAGACCCAGTACTTC. It codes for CASSFRRDGSETQYF.